This T cell receptor (beta chain) was recovered during a study of cytomegalovirus exposure and HLA in healthy donors. About the study: The 100 million to 140 million unique TCR beta sequences, from approximately 170 million T cells, were found by an earlier analysis. Genetic ancestry analysis placed 81% of the 398 donors that were genotyped in the Caucasian-associated cluster.

The PCR contained 60 Vbeta and 13 Jbeta primers. Sequencing used immunoSEQ multiplex PCR; TCRdb keeps in-frame clones, though not all of them. The table lists just under 150,000 clones, over 75% of them singletons. With 1 base removed from V and 13 bases from J, the gap between germline ends came to 11 bases. Germline loops: CDR1 SNHLY, CDR2 FYNNEI. This CDR3 contains 11 residues. Study results and caveats: It is likely that the observed cluster of highly shared sequence variants was a sequencing artifact.

A remark on this clone: As yet, its antigen is unknown.

This chain uses TRBV2 with TRBJ2-7, with D maybe TRBD1 (6 bases). The TCR comes from a woman aged 25-40 years in good health and CMV-seronegative. The specimen was PBMCs. The CDR3 reads CASSEEDSLYF. The CDR3, as DNA: TGTGCCAGCAGTGAAGAGGACAGCTTATACTTC.